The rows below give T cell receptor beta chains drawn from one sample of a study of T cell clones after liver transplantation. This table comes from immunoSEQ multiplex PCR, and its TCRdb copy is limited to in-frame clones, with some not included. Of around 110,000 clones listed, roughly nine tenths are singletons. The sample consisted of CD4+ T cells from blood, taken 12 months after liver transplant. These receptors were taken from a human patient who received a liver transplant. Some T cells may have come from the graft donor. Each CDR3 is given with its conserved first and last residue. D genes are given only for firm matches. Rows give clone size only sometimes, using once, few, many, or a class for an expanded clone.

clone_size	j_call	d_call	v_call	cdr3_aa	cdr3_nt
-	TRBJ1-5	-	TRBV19	CASSMEGRYNQPQHF	TGTGCCAGTAGTATGGAGGGGCGCTACAATCAGCCCCAGCATTTT
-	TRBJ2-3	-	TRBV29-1	CSGRYGILITDTQYF	TGCAGCGGGAGGTATGGGATTCTTATCACAGATACGCAGTATTTT
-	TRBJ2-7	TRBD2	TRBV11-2	CASSRGGLAGGGSYEQYF	TGTGCCAGCAGCCGAGGGGGACTAGCGGGAGGAGGATCCTACGAGCAGTACTTC
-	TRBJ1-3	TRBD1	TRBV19	CASSAGTVSGNTIYF	TGTGCCAGTAGCGCCGGGACAGTCTCTGGAAACACCATATATTTT
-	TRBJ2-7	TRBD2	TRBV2	CASSGGLAGVGYEQYF	TGTGCCAGCAGTGGAGGACTAGCGGGAGTGGGCTACGAGCAGTACTTC
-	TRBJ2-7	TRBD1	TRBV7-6	CASSLGQGNEQYF	TGTGCCAGCAGCCTGGGACAGGGAAACGAGCAGTACTTC
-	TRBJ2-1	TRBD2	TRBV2	CASSGLAGDVEQFF	TGTGCCAGCAGTGGACTAGCGGGAGACGTTGAGCAGTTCTTC
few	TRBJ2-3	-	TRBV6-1	CASSEIGKSDTDTQYF	TGTGCCAGCAGTGAAATAGGGAAGTCGGACACAGATACGCAGTATTTT
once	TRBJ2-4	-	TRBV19	CASTPPTGAKNIQYF	TGTGCCAGTACCCCCCCTACTGGGGCCAAAAACATTCAGTACTTC
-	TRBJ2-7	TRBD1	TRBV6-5	CASSYSWTGRSYEQYF	TGTGCCAGCAGTTACTCCTGGACAGGCCGCTCCTACGAGCAGTACTTC
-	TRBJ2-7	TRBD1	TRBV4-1	CASSQERRDRVDEQYF	TGCGCCAGCAGCCAAGAGAGGCGAGACAGGGTAGACGAGCAGTACTTC
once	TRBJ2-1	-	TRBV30	CAWSVQGYNEQFF	TGTGCCTGGAGTGTACAGGGTTACAATGAGCAGTTCTTC
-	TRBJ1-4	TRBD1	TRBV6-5	CASSYGSGTGGEKLFF	TGTGCCAGCAGTTACGGGTCTGGGACAGGAGGGGAAAAACTGTTTTTT
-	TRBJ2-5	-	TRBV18	CASSPPTLETQYF	TGTGCCAGCTCACCACCAACATTAGAGACCCAGTACTTC
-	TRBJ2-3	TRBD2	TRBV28	CASSLREFTDTQYF	TGTGCCAGCAGTTTGCGGGAGTTCACAGATACGCAGTATTTT
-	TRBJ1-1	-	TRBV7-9	CAPLAAMNTEAFF	TGTGCCCCGCTCGCGGCGATGAACACTGAAGCTTTCTTT
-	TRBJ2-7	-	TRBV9	CASSVGLAPYEQYF	TGTGCCAGCAGCGTAGGTCTAGCACCCTACGAGCAGTACTTC
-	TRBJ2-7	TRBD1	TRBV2	CASSEGGQGSYEQYF	TGTGCCAGCAGCGAGGGGGGACAGGGCTCCTACGAGCAGTACTTC
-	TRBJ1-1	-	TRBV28	CATSKDPIYTEAFF	TGTGCCACCTCCAAGGACCCGATCTATACTGAAGCTTTCTTT
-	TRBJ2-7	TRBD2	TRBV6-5	CASSYSRLAGPYEQYF	TGTGCCAGCAGTTACTCGCGGCTAGCGGGCCCCTACGAGCAGTACTTC
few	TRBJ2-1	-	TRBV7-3	CASSSEKGGQFF	TGTGCCAGCAGCTCCGAGAAAGGTGGGCAGTTCTTC
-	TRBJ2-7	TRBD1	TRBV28	CASSLPGTGKGEQYF	TGTGCCAGCAGTCTTCCAGGGACAGGGAAGGGTGAGCAGTACTTC
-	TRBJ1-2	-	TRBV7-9	CAGRAAASYGYTF	TGTGCGGGGAGGGCAGCCGCATCCTATGGCTACACCTTC
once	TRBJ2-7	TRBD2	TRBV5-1	CASSLVLAGGPHEQYF	TGCGCCAGCAGCTTGGTACTAGCGGGAGGGCCCCACGAGCAGTACTTC
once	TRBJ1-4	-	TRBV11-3	CASSPTGQIGEKLFF	TGTGCCAGCAGCCCCACCGGACAGATTGGTGAAAAACTGTTTTTT